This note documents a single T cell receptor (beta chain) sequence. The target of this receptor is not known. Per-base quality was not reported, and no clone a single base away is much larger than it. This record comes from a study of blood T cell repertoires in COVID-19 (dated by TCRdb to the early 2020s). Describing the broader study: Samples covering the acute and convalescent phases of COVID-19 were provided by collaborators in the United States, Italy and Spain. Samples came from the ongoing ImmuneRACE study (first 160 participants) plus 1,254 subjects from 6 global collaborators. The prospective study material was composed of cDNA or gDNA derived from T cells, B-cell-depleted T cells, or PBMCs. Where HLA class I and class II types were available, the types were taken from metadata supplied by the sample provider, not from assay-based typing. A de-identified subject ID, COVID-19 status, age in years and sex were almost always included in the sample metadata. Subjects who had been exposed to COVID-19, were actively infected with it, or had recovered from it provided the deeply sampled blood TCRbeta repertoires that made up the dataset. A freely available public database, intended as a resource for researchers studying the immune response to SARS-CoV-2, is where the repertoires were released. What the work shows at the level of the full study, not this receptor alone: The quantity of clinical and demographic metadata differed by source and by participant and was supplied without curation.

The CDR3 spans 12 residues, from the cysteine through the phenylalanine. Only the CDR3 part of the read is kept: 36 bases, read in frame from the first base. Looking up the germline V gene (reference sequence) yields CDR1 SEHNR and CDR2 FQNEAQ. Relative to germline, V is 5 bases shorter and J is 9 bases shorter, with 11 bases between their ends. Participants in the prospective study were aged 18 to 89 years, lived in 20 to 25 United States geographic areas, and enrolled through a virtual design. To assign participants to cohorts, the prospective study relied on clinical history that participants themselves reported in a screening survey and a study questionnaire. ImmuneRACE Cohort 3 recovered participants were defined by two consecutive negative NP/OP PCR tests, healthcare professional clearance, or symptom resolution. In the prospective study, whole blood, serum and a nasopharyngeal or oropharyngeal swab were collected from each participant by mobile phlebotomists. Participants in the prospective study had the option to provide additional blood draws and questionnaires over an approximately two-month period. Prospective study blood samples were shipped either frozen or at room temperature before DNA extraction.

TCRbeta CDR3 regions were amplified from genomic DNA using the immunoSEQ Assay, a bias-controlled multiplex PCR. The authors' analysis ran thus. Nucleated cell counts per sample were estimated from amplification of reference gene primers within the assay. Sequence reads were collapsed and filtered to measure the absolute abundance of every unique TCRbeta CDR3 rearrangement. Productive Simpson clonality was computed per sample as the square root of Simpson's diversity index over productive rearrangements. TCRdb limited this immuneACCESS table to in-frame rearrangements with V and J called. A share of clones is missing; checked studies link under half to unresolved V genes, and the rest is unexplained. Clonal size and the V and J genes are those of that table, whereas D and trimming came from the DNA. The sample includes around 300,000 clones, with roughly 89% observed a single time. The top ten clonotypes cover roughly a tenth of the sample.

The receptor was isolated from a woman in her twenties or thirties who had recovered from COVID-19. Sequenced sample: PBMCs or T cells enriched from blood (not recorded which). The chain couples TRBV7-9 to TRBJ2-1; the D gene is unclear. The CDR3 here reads CASSPTNPEQFF. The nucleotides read TGTGCCAGCAGCCCTACCAACCCTGAGCAGTTCTTC.